This record concerns one TCR beta chain sequence. Its antigen is undetermined. J lost 4 bases, V lost 4 bases, and 6 bases had no gene match. This CDR3 is 16 amino acids long. Germline V gives CDR1 MNHNS, CDR2 SASEGT. This specimen comes from a study of cytomegalovirus exposure and HLA in healthy donors. Findings and limits, study-wide: Some V segments, TRBV6-2 and TRBV6-3 among them, were indistinguishable and were therefore excluded.

Primers included in the PCR were 60 Vbeta and 13 Jbeta primers. Method: immunoSEQ multiplex PCR; TCRdb's copy keeps in-frame clones and lacks some. Counted here are 200,000 to 250,000 clones, about 81% occurring once; the ten biggest clones make up approximately 2.5%. The J gene is TRBJ2-1, the V gene TRBV6-1; TRBD2 matches 11 bases. Sequenced input: PBMCs. The clonotype originates from a woman aged 35 to 49 in good health and CMV-seronegative. As DNA, the CDR3 is TGTGCCAGCAGTGTTTTTAGCGGGAGGGATTACAATGAGCAGTTCTTC. It yields the protein CASSVFSGRDYNEQFF.